This T cell receptor beta chain was sequenced in a study of blood T cell repertoires in COVID-19. Overall study: Recovery meant two consecutive negative NP/OP PCR tests, professional clearance, or resolved symptoms.

Repertoires were generated with immunoSEQ multiplex PCR, while TCRdb's copy carries only in-frame clones and drops some. The sample includes more than 300,000 clones, roughly 86% seen only once; the top ten take roughly 1.9%. There are 16 residues in the CDR3. The germline CDR1 and CDR2 sequences are MNHEY and SVGAGI. V shed 4 bases and J shed 5 bases, with 17 bases lying between them. The sample taken for sequencing was PBMCs or T cells enriched from blood (not recorded which). V is TRBV6-5 and J is TRBJ1-4; D uncertain. The TCR comes from a man aged 35 to 55 in a cohort exposed to, infected with or recovered from COVID-19 (not recorded which). In nucleotides, the CDR3 is TGTGCCAGCAGTTTCCAGCGTCGCAACGGGAATGAAAAACTGTTTTTT. It specifies CASSFQRRNGNEKLFF.